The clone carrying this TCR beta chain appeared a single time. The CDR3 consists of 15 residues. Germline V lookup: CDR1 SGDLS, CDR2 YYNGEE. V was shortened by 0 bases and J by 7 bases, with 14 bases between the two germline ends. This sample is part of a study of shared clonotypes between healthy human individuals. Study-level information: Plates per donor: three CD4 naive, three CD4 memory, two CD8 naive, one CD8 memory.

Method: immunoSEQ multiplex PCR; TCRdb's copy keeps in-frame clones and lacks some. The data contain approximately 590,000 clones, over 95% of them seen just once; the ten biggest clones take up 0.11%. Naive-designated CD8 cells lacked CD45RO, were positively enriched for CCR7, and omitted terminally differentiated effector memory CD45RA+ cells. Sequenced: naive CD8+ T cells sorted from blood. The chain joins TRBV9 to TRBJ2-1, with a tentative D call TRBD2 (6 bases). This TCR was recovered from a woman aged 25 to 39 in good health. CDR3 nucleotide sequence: TGTGCCAGCAGCGTAGGGGGAGGCCTTGGGAATGAGCAGTTCTTC. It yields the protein CASSVGGGLGNEQFF.